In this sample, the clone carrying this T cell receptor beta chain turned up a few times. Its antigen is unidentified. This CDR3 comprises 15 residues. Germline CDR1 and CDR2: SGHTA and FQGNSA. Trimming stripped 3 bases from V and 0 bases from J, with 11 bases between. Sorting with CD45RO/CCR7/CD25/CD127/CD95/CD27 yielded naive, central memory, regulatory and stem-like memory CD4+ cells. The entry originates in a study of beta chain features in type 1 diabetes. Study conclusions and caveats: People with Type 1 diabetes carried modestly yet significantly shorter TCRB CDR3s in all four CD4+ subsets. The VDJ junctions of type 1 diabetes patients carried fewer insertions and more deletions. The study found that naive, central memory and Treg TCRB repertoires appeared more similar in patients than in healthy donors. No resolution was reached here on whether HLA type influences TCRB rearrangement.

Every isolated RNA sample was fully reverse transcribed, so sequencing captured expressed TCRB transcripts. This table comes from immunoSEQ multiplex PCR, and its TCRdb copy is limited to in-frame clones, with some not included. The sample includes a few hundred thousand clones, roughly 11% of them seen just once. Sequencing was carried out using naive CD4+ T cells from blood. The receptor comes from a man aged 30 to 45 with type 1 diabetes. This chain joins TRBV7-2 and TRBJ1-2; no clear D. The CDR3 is CASSFAPPSNYGYTF. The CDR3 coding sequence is TGTGCCAGCAGCTTCGCGCCGCCGTCTAACTATGGCTACACCTTC.